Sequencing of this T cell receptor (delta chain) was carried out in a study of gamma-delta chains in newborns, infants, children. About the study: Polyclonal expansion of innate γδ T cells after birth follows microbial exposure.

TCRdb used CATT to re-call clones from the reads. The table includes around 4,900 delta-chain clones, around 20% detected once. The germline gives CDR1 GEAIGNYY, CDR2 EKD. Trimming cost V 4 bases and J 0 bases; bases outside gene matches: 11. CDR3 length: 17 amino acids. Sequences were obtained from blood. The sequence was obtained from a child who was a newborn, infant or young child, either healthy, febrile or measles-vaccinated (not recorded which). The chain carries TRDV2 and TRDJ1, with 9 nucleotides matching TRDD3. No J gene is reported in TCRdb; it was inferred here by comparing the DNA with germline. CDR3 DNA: TGTGCCTGTGAGGCAGGACTGGGGGACCCGTACACCGATAAACTCATCTTT. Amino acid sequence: CACEAGLGDPYTDKLIF.